These T cell receptor beta chains were read from a single sample in a study of blood T cell repertoires in COVID-19. Repertoires were generated with immunoSEQ multiplex PCR, while TCRdb's copy carries only in-frame clones and drops some. The sample shows 230,000 or so clones, roughly 84% of them seen only once. The source material was peripheral blood. All receptors come from a man in his thirties or forties with active or convalescent COVID-19. CDR3s leave out the opening cysteine and the closing phenylalanine or tryptophan. Expanded clones are given a class, and other clones once, few, many or no size at all.

once	TRBV7-2	TRBJ2-1	ASRWRGGYQNEQF
NA	TRBV19	TRBJ2-6	ASRRQGFGANVLT
NA	TRBV6-2/TRBV6-3	TRBJ2-7	ASSSDYFGYEQY
NA	TRBV30	TRBJ1-2	AWNGQGGGYT
NA	TRBV6-5	TRBJ1-6	ASYPAGTYNSPLH
NA	TRBV18	TRBJ2-1	ASSPLGRGGPNEQF
NA	TRBV5-6	TRBJ1-3	ASSLGLRADGGNTIY
NA	TRBV15	TRBJ2-4	ATSSDWNAAKNIQY
NA	TRBV6-5	TRBJ2-1	ASRVDRGNYNEQF
NA	TRBV5-4	TRBJ1-3	ASSFGGGRNTIY
NA	TRBV29-1	TRBJ1-4	STRPDRGGEKLF
NA	TRBV4-1	TRBJ2-3	ASSLAEPDTQY
NA	TRBV5-1	TRBJ2-1	ASSMDMGFGQF
NA	TRBV5-1	TRBJ2-3	ASSAGKDSYTDTQY
NA	TRBV16	TRBJ1-1	ASKRSFEVEAF
once	TRBV30	TRBJ2-7	AWSSSGSYEQY
once	TRBV5-4	TRBJ1-2	ASSLAGGRRT
once	TRBV28	TRBJ2-7	ASSLPDTYEQY
NA	TRBV19	TRBJ1-4	ASSALDRGSEEKLF
NA	TRBV18	TRBJ2-3	ASSLRPGQDTQY
NA	TRBV5-5	TRBJ1-1	ASSLRAGVAEAF
few	TRBV28	TRBJ1-1	ASRTGSSEAF
NA	TRBV5-4	TRBJ2-4	ASSLSTGRDIQY
NA	TRBV5-6	TRBJ1-5	ASSSGGQPQH
once	TRBV11-2	TRBJ1-6	ASSPGWGFNSPLH
NA	TRBV6-5	TRBJ1-6	ASSYRGGSPLH
NA	TRBV6-1	TRBJ2-7	ASSEGPYEQY
NA	TRBV7-2	TRBJ2-1	ASSLRSLTVFNEQF
NA	TRBV19	TRBJ1-1	ASSMTRTNTEAF
NA	TRBV7-2	TRBJ1-6	ASSFRQGRQSPLH
NA	TRBV6-2/TRBV6-3	TRBJ2-2	ASSFPTGELF
NA	TRBV6-5	TRBJ1-6	ASSYSSAGGESPLH
NA	TRBV4-1	TRBJ2-1	ASSQDSAGVFNEQF
NA	TRBV7-9	TRBJ2-3	ASSIQGYTQY
NA	TRBV30	TRBJ1-2	AWISGPRNYGYT
NA	TRBV21-1	TRBJ2-7	ASSPGGPQAHEQY
NA	TRBV19	TRBJ1-2	ASRASNYGYT
NA	TRBV5-4	TRBJ2-3	ASSGLAGGPATDTQY
NA	TRBV21-1	TRBJ2-7	ASSKDLRGTFHSYEQY
NA	TRBV10-3	TRBJ2-7	AISGERGVPEQY
NA	TRBV9	TRBJ1-5	ASSTTGNQPQH
NA	TRBV5-4	TRBJ1-6	ASSLDQGYNSPLH
NA	TRBV5-1	TRBJ2-7	ASSLGQGDIASGEQY
once	TRBV6-5	TRBJ2-7	ASRAATQGSYEQY
NA	TRBV7-6	TRBJ2-7	ASSVSGRASEQY
few	TRBV5-1	TRBJ1-6	ASSLTGTSPLH
NA	TRBV5-4	TRBJ1-6	ASSGEQGDNSPLH
once	TRBV18	TRBJ2-3	ASSPAPRDTQY
NA	TRBV25-1	TRBJ1-3	ASSAPPPGRGNTIY
NA	TRBV7-2	TRBJ2-7	ASSQLGQRIEQY